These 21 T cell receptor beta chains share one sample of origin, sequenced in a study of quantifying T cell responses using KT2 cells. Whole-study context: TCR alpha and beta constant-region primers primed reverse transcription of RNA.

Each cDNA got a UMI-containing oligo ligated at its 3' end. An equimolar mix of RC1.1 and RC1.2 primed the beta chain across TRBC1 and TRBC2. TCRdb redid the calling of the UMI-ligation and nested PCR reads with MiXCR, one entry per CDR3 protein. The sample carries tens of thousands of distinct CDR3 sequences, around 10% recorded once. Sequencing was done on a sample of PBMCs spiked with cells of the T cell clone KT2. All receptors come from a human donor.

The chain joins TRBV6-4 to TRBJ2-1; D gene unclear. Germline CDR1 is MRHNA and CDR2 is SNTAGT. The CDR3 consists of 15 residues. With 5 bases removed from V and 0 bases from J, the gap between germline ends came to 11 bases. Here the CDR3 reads CASSFDPSSYNEQFF. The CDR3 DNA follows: TGTGCCAGCAGTTTTGACCCTAGCTCCTACAATGAGCAGTTCTTC.

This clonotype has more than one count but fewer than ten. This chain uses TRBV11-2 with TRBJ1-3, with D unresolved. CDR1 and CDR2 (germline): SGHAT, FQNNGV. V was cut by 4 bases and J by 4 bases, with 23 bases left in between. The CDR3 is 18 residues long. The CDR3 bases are TGTGCCAGCAGCTACCACGGGAACTACCGGGCATCAGGAAACACCATATATTTT. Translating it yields CASSYHGNYRASGNTIYF.

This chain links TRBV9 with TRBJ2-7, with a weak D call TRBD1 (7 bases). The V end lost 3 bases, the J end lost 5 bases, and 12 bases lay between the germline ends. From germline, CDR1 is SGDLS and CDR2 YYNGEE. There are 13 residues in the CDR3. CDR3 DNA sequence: TGTGCCAGCAGCGCGACAGGGACTGACGAGCAGTACTTC. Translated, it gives CASSATGTDEQYF.

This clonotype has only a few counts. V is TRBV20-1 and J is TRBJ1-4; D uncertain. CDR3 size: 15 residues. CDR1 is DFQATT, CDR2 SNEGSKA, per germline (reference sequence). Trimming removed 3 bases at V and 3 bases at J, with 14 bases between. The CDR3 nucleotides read TGCAGTGCTAGTCGGGGAGGGTCGGCTAATGAAAAACTGTTTTTT. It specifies CSASRGGSANEKLFF.

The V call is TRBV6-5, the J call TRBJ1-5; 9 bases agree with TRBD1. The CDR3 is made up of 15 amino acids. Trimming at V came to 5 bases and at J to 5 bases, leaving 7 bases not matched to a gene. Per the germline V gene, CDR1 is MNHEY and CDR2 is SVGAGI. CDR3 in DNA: TGTGCCAGCAGTCCTGGGACAGGGATGGATCAGCCCCAGCATTTT. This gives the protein CASSPGTGMDQPQHF.

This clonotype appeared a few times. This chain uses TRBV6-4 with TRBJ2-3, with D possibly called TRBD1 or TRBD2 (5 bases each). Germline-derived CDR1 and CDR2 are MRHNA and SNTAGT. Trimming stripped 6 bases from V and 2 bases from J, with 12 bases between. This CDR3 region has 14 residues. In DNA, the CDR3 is TGTGCCAGCAGCGCCGGGACCAACACAGATACGCAGTATTTT. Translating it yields CASSAGTNTDTQYF.

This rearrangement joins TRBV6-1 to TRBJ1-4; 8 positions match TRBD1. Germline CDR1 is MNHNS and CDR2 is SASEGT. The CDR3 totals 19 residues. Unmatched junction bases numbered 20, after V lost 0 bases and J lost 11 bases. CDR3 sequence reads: CASSEALSGGTGTKTKLFF. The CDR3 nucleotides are TGTGCCAGCAGTGAAGCCTTAAGCGGCGGGACAGGAACTAAGACGAAACTGTTTTTT.

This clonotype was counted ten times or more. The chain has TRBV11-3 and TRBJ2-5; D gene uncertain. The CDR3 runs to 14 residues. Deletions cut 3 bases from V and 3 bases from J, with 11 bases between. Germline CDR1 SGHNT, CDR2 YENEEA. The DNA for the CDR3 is TGTGCCAGCAGCTTTGGGGATCAAAAAGAGACCCAGTACTTC. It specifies CASSFGDQKETQYF.

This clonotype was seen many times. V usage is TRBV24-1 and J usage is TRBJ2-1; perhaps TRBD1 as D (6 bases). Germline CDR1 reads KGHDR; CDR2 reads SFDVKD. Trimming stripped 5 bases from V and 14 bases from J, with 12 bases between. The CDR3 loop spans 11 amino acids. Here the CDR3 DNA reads TGTGCCACCAGTGCAGGGGTATTTGAGTTCTTC. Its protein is CATSAGVFEFF.

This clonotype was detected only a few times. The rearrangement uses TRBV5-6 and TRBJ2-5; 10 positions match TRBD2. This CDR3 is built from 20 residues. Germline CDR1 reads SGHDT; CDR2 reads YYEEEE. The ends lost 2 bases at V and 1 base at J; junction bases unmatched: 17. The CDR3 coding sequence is TGTGCCAGCAGCTTCTTTTCCACCCGCTTTAGCGGGAGGTCCCAAGAGACCCAGTACTTC. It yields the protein CASSFFSTRFSGRSQETQYF.

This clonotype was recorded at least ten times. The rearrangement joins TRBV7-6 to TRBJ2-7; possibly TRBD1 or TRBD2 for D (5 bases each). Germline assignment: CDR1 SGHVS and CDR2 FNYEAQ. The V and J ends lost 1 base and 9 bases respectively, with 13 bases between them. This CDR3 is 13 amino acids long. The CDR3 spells CASSLEVGTGQYF. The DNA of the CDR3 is TGTGCCAGCAGCTTAGAGGTCGGGACCGGGCAGTACTTC.

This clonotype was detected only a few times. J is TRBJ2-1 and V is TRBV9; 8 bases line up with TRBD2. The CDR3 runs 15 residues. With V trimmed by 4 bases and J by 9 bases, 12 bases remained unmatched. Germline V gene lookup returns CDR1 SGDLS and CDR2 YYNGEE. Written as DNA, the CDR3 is TGTGCCAGCAGCCAGCAAGCGGGAGAGGGAGGTGAGCAGTTCTTC. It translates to CASSQQAGEGGEQFF.

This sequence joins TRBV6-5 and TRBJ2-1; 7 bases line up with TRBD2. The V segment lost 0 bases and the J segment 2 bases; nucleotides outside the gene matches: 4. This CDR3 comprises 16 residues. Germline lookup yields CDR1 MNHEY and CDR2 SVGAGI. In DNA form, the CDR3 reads TGTGCCAGCAGTTACTCACGGGGAGGGCCCTACAATGAGCAGTTCTTC. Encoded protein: CASSYSRGGPYNEQFF.

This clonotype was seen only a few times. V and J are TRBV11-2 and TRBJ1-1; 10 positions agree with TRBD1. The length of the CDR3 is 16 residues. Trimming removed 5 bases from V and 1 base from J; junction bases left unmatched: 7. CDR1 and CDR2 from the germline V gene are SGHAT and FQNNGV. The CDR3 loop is CASSPGTGVPNTEAFF. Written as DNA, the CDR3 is TGTGCCAGCAGCCCCGGGACAGGGGTCCCGAACACTGAAGCTTTCTTT.

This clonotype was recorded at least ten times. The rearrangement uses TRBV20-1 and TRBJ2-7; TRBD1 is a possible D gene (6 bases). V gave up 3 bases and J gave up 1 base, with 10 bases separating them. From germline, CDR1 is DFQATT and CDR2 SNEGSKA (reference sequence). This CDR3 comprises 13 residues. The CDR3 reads CSARLQGSYEQYF. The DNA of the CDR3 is TGCAGTGCTAGGTTGCAGGGGTCCTACGAGCAGTACTTC.

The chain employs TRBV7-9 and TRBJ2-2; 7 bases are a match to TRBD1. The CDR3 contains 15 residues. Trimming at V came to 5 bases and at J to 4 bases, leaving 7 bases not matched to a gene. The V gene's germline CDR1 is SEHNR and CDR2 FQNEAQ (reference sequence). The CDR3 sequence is CASSPEDRLTGELFF. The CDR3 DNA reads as TGTGCCAGCAGCCCAGAGGACAGGCTCACCGGGGAGCTGTTTTTT.

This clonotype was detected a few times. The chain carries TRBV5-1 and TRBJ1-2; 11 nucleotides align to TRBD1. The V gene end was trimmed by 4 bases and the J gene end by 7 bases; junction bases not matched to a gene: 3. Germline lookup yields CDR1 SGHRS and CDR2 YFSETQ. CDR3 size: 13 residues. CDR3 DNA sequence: TGCGCCAGCAGCCCGGACAGGGGGCTTGGCTACACCTTC. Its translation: CASSPDRGLGYTF.

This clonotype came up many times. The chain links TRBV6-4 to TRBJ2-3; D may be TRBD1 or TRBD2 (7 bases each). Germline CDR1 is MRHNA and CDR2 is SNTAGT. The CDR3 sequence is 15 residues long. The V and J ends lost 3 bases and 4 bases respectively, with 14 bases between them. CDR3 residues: CASSESAGGADTQYF. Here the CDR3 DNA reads TGTGCCAGCAGTGAAAGTGCAGGGGGGGCAGATACGCAGTATTTT.

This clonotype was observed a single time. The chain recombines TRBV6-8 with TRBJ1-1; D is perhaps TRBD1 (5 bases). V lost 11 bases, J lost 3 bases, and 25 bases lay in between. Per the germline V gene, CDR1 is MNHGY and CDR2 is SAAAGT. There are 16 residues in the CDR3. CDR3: CARLWGHPSGDTEAFF. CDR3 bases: TGTGCCCGACTTTGGGGCCACCCCTCTGGGGACACTGAAGCTTTCTTT.

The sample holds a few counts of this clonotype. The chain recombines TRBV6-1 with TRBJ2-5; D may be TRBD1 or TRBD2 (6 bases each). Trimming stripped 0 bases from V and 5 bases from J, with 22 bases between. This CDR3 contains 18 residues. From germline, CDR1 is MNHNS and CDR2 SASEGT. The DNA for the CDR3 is TGTGCCAGCAGTGAAGCGCTTCTGGTGGGGGGCCGGAGGGAGACCCAGTACTTC. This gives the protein CASSEALLVGGRRETQYF.

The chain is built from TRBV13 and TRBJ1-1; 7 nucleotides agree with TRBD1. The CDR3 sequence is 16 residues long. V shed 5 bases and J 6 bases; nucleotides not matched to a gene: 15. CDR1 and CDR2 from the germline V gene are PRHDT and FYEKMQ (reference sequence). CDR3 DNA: TGTGCCAGCAGCGTATTCCCGGGACAGCAGGCCCCTGAAGCTTTCTTT. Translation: CASSVFPGQQAPEAFF. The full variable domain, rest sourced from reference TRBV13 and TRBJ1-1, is AAGVIQSPRHLIKEKRETATLKCYPIPRHDTVYWYQQGPGQDPQFLISFYEKMQSDKGSIPDRFSAQQFSDYHSELNMSSLELGDSALYFCASSVFPGQQAPEAFFGQGTRLTVV.